This T cell receptor beta chain emerged from a study of Graves' ophthalmopathy and Graves' hyperthyroidism. The table lists this clonotype with many counts. Per the germline V gene, CDR1 is WSHSY and CDR2 is SAAADI. This CDR3 has 21 amino acids. V was cut by 0 bases and J by 0 bases, with 21 bases left in between. Clinicians diagnosed using symptoms, serum thyroxine, TRAb, thyroid ultrasound and orbital computed tomography. For repertoire sequencing, the TCR beta CDR3 regions were amplified from RNA transcripts. First-round RT-PCR employed HTBI primers, with a second-round multiplex PCR after it. A single record per CDR3 protein comes from TCRdb applying MiXCR to the multiplex PCR reads. This sample carries some 1.1 million distinct CDR3 sequences, less than 45% of them seen once, and the ten largest clones take more than 9.5%.

The receptor was isolated from an adult man with Graves' hyperthyroidism. The chain employs TRBV10-2 and TRBJ2-6; a weak D match, TRBD2 (6 bases). Specimen: peripheral blood or thyroid tissue (not recorded which). CDR3 nucleotide sequence: TGCGCCAGCAGTGAGTCGGTCTGGAGGGACCCACCCCTCTCTGGGGCCAACGTCCTGACTTTC. Encoded protein: CASSESVWRDPPLSGANVLTF.